The next 11 T cell receptor beta chains were all read from a single sample in a study of blood T cell repertoires in COVID-19 (dated by TCRdb to 2020 to 2022). The library came from the immunoSEQ multiplex PCR assay. TCRdb carries this immuneACCESS record with in-frame sequences only. Its versions omit some clonotypes, under half of them owing to an unresolved V gene in the studies checked, with the rest unexplained. This sample holds approximately 120,000 clones; about 85% were observed only once. Around 3.2% of the sample goes to the ten largest clones. Sequencing was carried out using peripheral blood. These receptors were collected from a woman at least 80 years old with COVID-19, enrolled during active disease.

The chain carries TRBV7-6 and TRBJ2-1; 7 nucleotides line up with TRBD2. CDR3 length equals 14 residues. The trim removed 2 bases at V and 2 bases at J, leaving 0 bases unmatched. The V gene's germline CDR1 is SGHVS and CDR2 FNYEAQ. The CDR3 DNA reads TGTGCCAGCAGCTTACTAGCGGCCTACAATGAGCAGTTCTTC. It is translated as CASSLLAAYNEQFF.

This clone was observed a single time. The rearrangement links TRBV10-3 to TRBJ1-4; 8 bases agree with TRBD1. CDR3 size: 13 residues. V shed 10 bases, J shed 6 bases, and the junction held 7 bases outside the gene matches. Germline CDR1 and CDR2: ENHRY and SYGVKD. The CDR3 DNA sequence: TGTGCCACCAACAGGGGACAGGATGAAAAACTGTTTTTT. This sequence encodes CATNRGQDEKLFF.

This chain joins TRBV4-2 and TRBJ2-3; 9 nucleotides line up with TRBD1. From germline, CDR1 is LGHNA and CDR2 YNFKEQ. The CDR3 is 16 residues long. Losses at the gene ends were 1 base for V and 4 bases for J; bases not matched to a gene: 6. The CDR3 region is CASSQGRTGDSDTQYF. The DNA for the CDR3 is TGTGCCAGCAGCCAAGGTCGGACAGGGGATTCAGATACGCAGTATTTT.

V is TRBV6-5 and J is TRBJ2-7; 7 bases map to TRBD1. J was trimmed by 5 bases and V by 3 bases; bases with no gene match: 7. CDR1 is MNHEY, CDR2 SVGAGI, per germline. This CDR3 contains 14 residues. CDR3: CASSYGTVEDEQYF. CDR3 in DNA: TGTGCCAGCAGTTATGGGACAGTCGAGGACGAGCAGTACTTC.

J is TRBJ2-3 and V is TRBV28; TRBD1 is a possible D gene (6 bases). V lost 8 bases to trimming and J lost 6 bases, with 18 bases between them. This CDR3 region has 14 residues. Germline CDR1 reads MDHEN; CDR2 reads SYDVKM. The CDR3 bases are TGTGCCAGCGAGAGGGCTAACAGGGTGGATACGCAGTATTTT. Its translation is CASERANRVDTQYF.

V gene TRBV3-1 (or the pseudogene TRBV3-2) combines with J gene TRBJ1-1; 7 bases align to TRBD1. The V gene end was trimmed by 3 bases and the J gene end by 6 bases; junction bases not matched to a gene: 4. The germline CDR1 and CDR2 sequences are LGHDT and YNNKEL (reference sequence). This CDR3 region has 13 residues. The CDR3 reads CASSHHQGAEAFF. The DNA of the CDR3 is TGTGCCAGCAGCCACCATCAGGGGGCTGAAGCTTTCTTT.

The chain employs TRBV25-1 and TRBJ2-7; D is uncertain. The CDR3 is 14 amino acids. Germline CDR1 MGHDK, CDR2 SYGVNS. Trimming left V 0 bases short and J 5 bases short, with 11 bases between. The CDR3 region has the DNA TGTGCCAGCAGTGAATATCCCCTCCGGGACGAGCAGTACTTC. It specifies CASSEYPLRDEQYF.

This chain joins TRBV28 and TRBJ2-3; 9 bases map to TRBD1. The ends lost 7 bases at V and 8 bases at J; junction bases unmatched: 10. Per the germline V gene, CDR1 is MDHEN and CDR2 is SYDVKM. CDR3 length: 14 residues. The CDR3 region is CASNQGTGSVTQYF. CDR3 bases: TGTGCCAGCAACCAGGGGACAGGGTCTGTTACGCAGTATTTT.

There are a few counts of this clone. The V call is TRBV11-2, the J call TRBJ2-1, with 7 nucleotides matching TRBD2. Germline V gives CDR1 SGHAT, CDR2 FQNNGV. This CDR3 spans 15 amino acids. V was clipped by 0 bases and J by 4 bases; unmatched bases: 3. The CDR3 bases are TGTGCCAGCAGCTTAGAGCGGGAGTCATACAATGAGCAGTTCTTC. Encoded protein: CASSLERESYNEQFF. Complete variable domain (other parts from reference TRBV11-2 and TRBJ2-1): EAGVAQSPRYKIIEKRQSVAFWCNPISGHATLYWYQQILGQGPKLLIQFQNNGVVDDSQLPKDRFSAERLKGVDSTLKIQPAKLEDSAVYLCASSLERESYNEQFFGPGTRLTVL.

Here the CDR3 reads CASSLSPQANEQFF. CDR3 bases: TGTGCCAGCAGCTTAAGTCCCCAGGCCAATGAGCAGTTCTTC. The gene calls are TRBV11-3 and TRBJ2-1; D uncertain. CDR1 SGHNT and CDR2 YENEEA come from the germline V gene. Deletions cut 2 bases from V and 6 bases from J, with 11 bases between. The CDR3 runs 14 residues.

The rearrangement uses TRBV27 and TRBJ2-2, with TRBD2 matching 10 bases. The germline CDR1 and CDR2 sequences are MNHEY and SMNVEV (reference sequence). Losses at the gene ends were 2 bases for V and 4 bases for J; bases not matched to a gene: 1. This CDR3 spans 15 amino acids. The CDR3 DNA reads TGTGCCAGCAGTTTACTAGCGGGAGTCACCGGGGAGCTGTTTTTT. It yields the protein CASSLLAGVTGELFF.